The subject of this entry is one T cell receptor (beta chain). The record originates from a study of technical replicates of blood from a few donors. Data came from immunoSEQ multiplex PCR; TCRdb stores just in-frame clones and leaves some out. There are 91,000 or so clones in the sample; around 96% occur only once, and 0.2% to 0.25% lies in the top ten. With 3 bases clipped from V and 4 bases from J, the junction kept 3 bases outside the gene matches. The CDR3 has 13 residues. Germline V CDR1 and CDR2: WSHSY, SAAADI. Sequenced input: T cells isolated from PBMCs. The receptor was isolated from a human donor in good health. The chain employs TRBV10-2 and TRBJ2-7; 7 nucleotides align to TRBD1. The chain's CDR3 is CASSDTQGYEQYF. The DNA of the CDR3 is TGCGCCAGCAGTGATACACAGGGGTACGAGCAGTACTTC.